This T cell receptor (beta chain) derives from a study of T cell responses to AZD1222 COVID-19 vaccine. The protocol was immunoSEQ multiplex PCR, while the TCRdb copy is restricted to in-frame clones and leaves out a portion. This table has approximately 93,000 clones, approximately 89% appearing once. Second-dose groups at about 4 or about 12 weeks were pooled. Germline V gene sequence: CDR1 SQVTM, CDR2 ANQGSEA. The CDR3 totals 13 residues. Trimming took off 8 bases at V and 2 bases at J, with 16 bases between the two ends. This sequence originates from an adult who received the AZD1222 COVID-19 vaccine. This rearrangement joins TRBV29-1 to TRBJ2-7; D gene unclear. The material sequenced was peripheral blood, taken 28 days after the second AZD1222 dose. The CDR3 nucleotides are TGCAGCTCTATCACAGCGATTCCCTACGAGCAGTACGTC. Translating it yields CSSITAIPYEQYV.